The 9 T cell receptor beta chains presented below share a single source sample, sequenced in a study of tumor and adjacent non-tumor tissue in lung cancer. A modified ARM-PCR protocol with three rounds of nested PCR amplified TCRbeta. Each CDR3 protein is one row after TCRdb ran MiXCR on the multiplex PCR reads. The data contain about 50,000 distinct CDR3 sequences, 74% of them singletons. The template was RNA from unsorted bulk tissue. Distant lung tissue was collected more than 3 cm away from the tumor edge. Sample: distant non-tumor lung tissue. These receptors originate from a woman aged 60-70 years with non-small cell lung cancer.

The chain is built from TRBV6-6 and TRBJ2-7; TRBD1 matches 9 bases. Germline-derived CDR1 and CDR2 are MNHNY and SVGAGI (reference sequence). This CDR3 comprises 15 residues. Trimming removed 7 bases from V and 2 bases from J; junction bases left unmatched: 9. The CDR3 sequence: CASIKSGTGTYEQYF. The DNA of the CDR3 is TGTGCCAGCATCAAGTCCGGGACAGGGACCTACGAGCAGTACTTC.

A remark on this clonotype: One base away lies a much larger clone, so this may be a sequencing read error. Here the CDR3 DNA reads TGTGCCAGCAGCTTGTTGAGGTTCACAGATGCGCAGTATTTT. As protein: CASSLLRFTDAQYF. The chain couples TRBV5-5 to TRBJ2-3; no clear D gene. Germline CDR1 is SGHKS and CDR2 is YYEKEE (reference sequence). CDR3 length: 14 residues.

Remarks on this clonotype: One junction end disagrees with the germline gene, perhaps due to a read error. V and J are TRBV14 and TRBJ2-1; tentatively, D is TRBD2 (5 bases). The CDR3 runs to 16 residues. Germline lookup yields CDR1 SGHDN and CDR2 FVKESK. The chain's CDR3 is CAGSQESGKRDNEQFF. CDR3 sequence (DNA): TGTGCCGGCAGCCAAGAAAGCGGAAAACGAGACAATGAGCAGTTCTTC.

A remark on this clonotype: This may stem from a read error, because a much larger clone lies one nucleotide away. CDR3 coding DNA: TGCAGTGCTGCTACAGTGGGGGGGACCGAGCAGTACTTC. Translated: CSAATVGGTEQYF. V gene TRBV20-1 combines with J gene TRBJ2-7; 7 bases match TRBD2. The V segment lost 5 bases and the J segment 6 bases; nucleotides outside the gene matches: 10. The germline gives CDR1 DFQATT, CDR2 SNEGSKA (reference sequence). CDR3 length: 13 amino acids.

The rearrangement joins TRBV12-5 to TRBJ1-1, with a weak D call TRBD1 (5 bases). The germline V gene encodes CDR1 LGHNT and CDR2 FRNRAP. Trimming pared 11 bases from V and 8 bases from J, leaving 27 bases between. The CDR3 has 15 residues. CDR3: CAGATGINGVTEAFF. CDR3 in DNA: TGTGCTGGTGCCACAGGAATAAATGGGGTCACCGAAGCTTTCTTT.

In the case of this clonotype: This may come from a read error, since a much larger clone is one base off. This chain joins TRBV7-9 and TRBJ1-4, with no clear D. V was pared by 5 bases and J by 8 bases, with 18 bases between. The germline V gene encodes CDR1 SEHNR and CDR2 FQNEAQ (reference sequence). CDR3 length: 15 amino acids. DNA of the CDR3: TGTGCCAGCAGCAAGGGCGTGGGGTCGGGCGAAAAACTGTTTTTT. Amino acids: CASSKGVGSGEKLFF.

This clonotype was counted only a few times. This may come from a read error, since a much larger clone is one base off. CDR3 amino acids: CAGSLRLDRYGYTF. The CDR3 nucleotides are TGTGCCGGCAGTTTAAGGCTGGATCGCTATGGCTACACCTTC. V is TRBV28 and J is TRBJ1-2; D remains unclear. This CDR3 comprises 14 residues. The germline V gene encodes CDR1 MDHEN and CDR2 SYDVKM.

As regards this clonotype: A much larger clone lies a single base off, so this may be a read error. This sequence joins TRBV6-5 and TRBJ2-3; D remains unclear. The V gene's germline CDR1 is MNHEY and CDR2 SVGAGI. This CDR3 comprises 16 residues. Trimming left V 5 bases short and J 2 bases short, with 17 bases between. The CDR3 loop reads CASSPLHIQSTDTQYF. CDR3 sequence (DNA): TGTGCCAGCAGTCCCCTACACATTCAGTCCACAGATACGCAGTATTTT.

This clonotype is medium-sized within its sample. V is TRBV11-3 and J is TRBJ1-1; D is undetermined. CDR1 is SGHNT, CDR2 YENEEA, per germline. This CDR3 comprises 17 residues. The V end lost 0 bases, the J end lost 0 bases, and 14 bases lay between the germline ends. CDR3 amino acids: CASSLEVLGRMNTEAFF. DNA of the CDR3: TGTGCCAGCAGCTTAGAAGTATTGGGCCGGATGAACACTGAAGCTTTCTTT. The entire variable domain, with the rest obtained from reference TRBV11-3 and TRBJ1-1, is as follows: EAGVVQSPRYKIIEKKQPVAFWCNPISGHNTLYWYLQNLGQGPELLIRYENEEAVDDSQLPKDRFSAERLKGVDSTLKIQPAELGDSAVYLCASSLEVLGRMNTEAFFGQGTRLTVV.